This T cell receptor beta chain was found in a study of OX40 agonist ivuxolimab in advanced cancers. This clone was found once. Generated by immunoSEQ multiplex PCR, the TCRdb table keeps only in-frame clones and is missing some. This table holds 80,000 to 100,000 clones, around 85% found once. The receptor was isolated from an adult with an advanced solid tumor such as melanoma, head and neck, liver or kidney cancer. The material sequenced was CD4+ or CD8+ T cells sorted from blood, taken in a trial of the OX40 agonist ivuxolimab.

In nucleotides, the CDR3 is TGTGCCAGCAGTTTAAAGGGACAGGGGGATGGCTACACCTTC. Residues: CASSLKGQGDGYTF. The rearrangement uses TRBV27 and TRBJ1-2, with TRBD1 matching 11 bases. There are 14 residues in the CDR3. The V segment lost 2 bases and the J segment 6 bases; nucleotides outside the gene matches: 2. Per the germline V gene, CDR1 is MNHEY and CDR2 is SMNVEV (reference sequence).